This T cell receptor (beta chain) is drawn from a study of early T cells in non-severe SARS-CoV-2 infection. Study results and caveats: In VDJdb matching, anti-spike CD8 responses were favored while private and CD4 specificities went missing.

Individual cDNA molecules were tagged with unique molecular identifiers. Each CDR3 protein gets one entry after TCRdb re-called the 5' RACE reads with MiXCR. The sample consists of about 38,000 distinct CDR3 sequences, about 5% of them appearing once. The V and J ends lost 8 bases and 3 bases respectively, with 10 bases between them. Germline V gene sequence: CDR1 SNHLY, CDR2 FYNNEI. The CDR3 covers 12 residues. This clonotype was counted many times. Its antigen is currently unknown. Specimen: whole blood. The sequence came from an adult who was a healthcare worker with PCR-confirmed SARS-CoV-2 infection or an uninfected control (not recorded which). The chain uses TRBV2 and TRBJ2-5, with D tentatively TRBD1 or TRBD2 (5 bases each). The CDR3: CASEGPEETQYF. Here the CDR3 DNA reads TGTGCCAGCGAGGGACCTGAAGAGACCCAGTACTTC.